This T cell receptor beta chain derives from a study of early T cells in non-severe SARS-CoV-2 infection. TCRdb called the 5' RACE reads again in MiXCR, with one record for every CDR3 protein. The table has roughly 60,000 distinct CDR3 sequences, less than 15% seen once; the top ten hold around 3.9%. At least ten counts were recorded for this clonotype. This CDR3 is built from 15 residues. V shed 6 bases, J shed 4 bases, and the junction held 10 bases outside the gene matches. Per the germline V gene, CDR1 is DFQATT and CDR2 is SNEGSKA (reference sequence). Sequencing used whole blood. The chain is built from TRBV20-1 and TRBJ2-5, with 11 bases fitting TRBD1. This receptor was identified in an adult who was a healthcare worker with PCR-confirmed SARS-CoV-2 infection or an uninfected control (not recorded which). CDR3 DNA sequence: TGCAGTGCAGAACCCGCGGGACAGGGGGTAGAGACCCAGTACTTC. Its protein is CSAEPAGQGVETQYF.